This TCR beta chain was profiled in a study of blood T cell repertoires in COVID-19. Participants were aged about 18 to 100 years from around 25 US areas. Profiled with immunoSEQ multiplex PCR; TCRdb holds only in-frame clones, not every one. The table includes about 180,000 clones, 88% detected once. The V and J ends lost 2 bases and 5 bases respectively, with 7 bases between them. Germline CDR1 is MNHEY and CDR2 is SVGAGI. This CDR3 contains 14 residues. The sequencing input was PBMCs or T cells enriched from blood (not recorded which). The receptor comes from a woman under 30 who had recovered from COVID-19. J is TRBJ1-6 and V is TRBV6-5, with D perhaps TRBD1 (5 bases). DNA for the CDR3: TGTGCCAGCAGTTACCCGGGGGATAATTCACCCCTCCACTTT. This codes for CASSYPGDNSPLHF.